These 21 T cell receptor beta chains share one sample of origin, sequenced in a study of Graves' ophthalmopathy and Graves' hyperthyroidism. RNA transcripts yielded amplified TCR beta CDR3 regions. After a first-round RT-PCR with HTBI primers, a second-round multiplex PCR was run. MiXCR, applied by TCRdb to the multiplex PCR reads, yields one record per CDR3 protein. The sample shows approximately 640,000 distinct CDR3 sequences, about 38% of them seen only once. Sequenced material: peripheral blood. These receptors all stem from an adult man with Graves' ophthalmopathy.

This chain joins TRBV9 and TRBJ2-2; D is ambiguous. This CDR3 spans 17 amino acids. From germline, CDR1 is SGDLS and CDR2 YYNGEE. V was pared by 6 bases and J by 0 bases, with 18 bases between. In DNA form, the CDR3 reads TGTGCCAGCACCGAATTAACTCGGATCGCGAACACCGGGGAGCTGTTTTTT. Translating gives CASTELTRIANTGELFF.

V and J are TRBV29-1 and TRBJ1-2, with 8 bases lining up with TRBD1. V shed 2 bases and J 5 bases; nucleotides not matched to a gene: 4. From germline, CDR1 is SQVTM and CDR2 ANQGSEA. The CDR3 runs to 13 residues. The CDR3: CSVEWDRSYGYTF. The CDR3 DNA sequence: TGCAGCGTTGAATGGGACAGGTCGTATGGCTACACCTTC.

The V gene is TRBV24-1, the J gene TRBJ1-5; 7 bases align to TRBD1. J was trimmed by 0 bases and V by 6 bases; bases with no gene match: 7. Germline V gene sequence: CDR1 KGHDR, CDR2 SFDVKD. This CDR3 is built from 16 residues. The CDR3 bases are TGTGCCACCAGTTACCGACAGGGCCCTAGCAATCAGCCCCAGCATTTT. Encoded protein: CATSYRQGPSNQPQHF.

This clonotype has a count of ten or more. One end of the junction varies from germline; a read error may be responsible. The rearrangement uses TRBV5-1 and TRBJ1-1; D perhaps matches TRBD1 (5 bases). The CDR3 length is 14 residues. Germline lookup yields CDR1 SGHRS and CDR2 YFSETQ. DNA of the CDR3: TGTGCCAGCAGCTTAGACAGCCTGAACACTGAAGCTTTCTTT. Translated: CASSLDSLNTEAFF.

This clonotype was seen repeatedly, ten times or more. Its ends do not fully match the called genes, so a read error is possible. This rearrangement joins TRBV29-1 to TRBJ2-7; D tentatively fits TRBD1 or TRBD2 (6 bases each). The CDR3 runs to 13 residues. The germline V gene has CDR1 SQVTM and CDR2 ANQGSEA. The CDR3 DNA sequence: TGCAGCGTCGCCCGAGGGGGGTCCTCCGAGCAGTACTTC. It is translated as CSVARGGSSEQYF.

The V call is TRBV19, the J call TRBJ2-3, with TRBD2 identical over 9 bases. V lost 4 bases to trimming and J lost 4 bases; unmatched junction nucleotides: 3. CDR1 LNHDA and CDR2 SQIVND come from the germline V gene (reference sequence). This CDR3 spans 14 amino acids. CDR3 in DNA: TGTGCCAGTAGTAATAGCGGGAGTTCAGATACGCAGTATTTT. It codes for CASSNSGSSDTQYF.

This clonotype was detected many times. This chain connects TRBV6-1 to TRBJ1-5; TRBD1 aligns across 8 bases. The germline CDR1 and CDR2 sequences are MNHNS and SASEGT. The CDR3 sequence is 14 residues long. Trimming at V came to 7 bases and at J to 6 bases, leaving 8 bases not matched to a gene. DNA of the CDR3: TGTGCCAGCAAAGATGGACAGGGCAGTCAGCCCCAGCATTTT. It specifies CASKDGQGSQPQHF.

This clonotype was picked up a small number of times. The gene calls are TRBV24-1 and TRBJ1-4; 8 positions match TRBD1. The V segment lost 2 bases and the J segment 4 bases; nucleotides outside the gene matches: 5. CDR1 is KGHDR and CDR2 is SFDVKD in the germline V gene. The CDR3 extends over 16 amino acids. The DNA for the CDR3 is TGTGCCACCAGTGATTCATACAGGGGGGGTAATGAAAAACTGTTTTTT. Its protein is CATSDSYRGGNEKLFF.

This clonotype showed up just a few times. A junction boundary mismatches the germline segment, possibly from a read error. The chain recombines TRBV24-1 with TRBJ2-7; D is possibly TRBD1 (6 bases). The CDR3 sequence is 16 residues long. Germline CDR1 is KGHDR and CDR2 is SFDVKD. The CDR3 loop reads CASSPSTGDSSYEQYF. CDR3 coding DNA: TGTGCCAGCAGTCCTTCGACAGGTGACAGCTCCTACGAGCAGTACTTC.

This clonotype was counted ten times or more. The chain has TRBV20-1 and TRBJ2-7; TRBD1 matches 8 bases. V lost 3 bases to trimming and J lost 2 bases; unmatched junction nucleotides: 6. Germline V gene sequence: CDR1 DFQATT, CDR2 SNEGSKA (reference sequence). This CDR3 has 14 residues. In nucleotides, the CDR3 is TGCAGTGCTAGCCCCGGGACAGGAGCCTACGAGCAGTACTTC. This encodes CSASPGTGAYEQYF.

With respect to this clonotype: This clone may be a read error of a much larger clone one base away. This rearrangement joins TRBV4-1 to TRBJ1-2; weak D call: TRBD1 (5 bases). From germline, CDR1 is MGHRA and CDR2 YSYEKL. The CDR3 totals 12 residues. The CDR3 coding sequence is TGCGTCAGCGGCACGCAGGGTTTTGGACACACCTTC. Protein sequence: CVSGTQGFGHTF.

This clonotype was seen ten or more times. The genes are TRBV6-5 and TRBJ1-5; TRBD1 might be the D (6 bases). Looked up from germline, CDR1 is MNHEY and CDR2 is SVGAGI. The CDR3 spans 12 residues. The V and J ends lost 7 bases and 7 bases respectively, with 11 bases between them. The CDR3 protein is CASTQGGQPQHF. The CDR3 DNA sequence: TGTGCCAGCACCCAAGGGGGACAGCCCCAGCATTTT.

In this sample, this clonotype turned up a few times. This chain's CDR3 is CASSPDRELRTGELFF. CDR3 nucleotide sequence: TGTGCCAGCAGCCCAGACCGGGAGTTAAGGACCGGGGAGCTGTTTTTT. J is TRBJ2-2 and V is TRBV4-2, with D maybe TRBD2 (6 bases). Germline V gives CDR1 LGHNA, CDR2 YNFKEQ. Trimming pared 4 bases from V and 5 bases from J, leaving 17 bases between. CDR3 length equals 16 residues.

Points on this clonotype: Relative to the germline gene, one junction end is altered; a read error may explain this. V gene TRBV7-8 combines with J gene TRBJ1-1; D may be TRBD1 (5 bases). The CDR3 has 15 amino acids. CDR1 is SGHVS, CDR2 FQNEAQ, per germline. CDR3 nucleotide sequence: TGTGCCAGCAGACCGGGGAGGGGACTGAACACTGGAGCTTTCTTT. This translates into CASRPGRGLNTGAFF.

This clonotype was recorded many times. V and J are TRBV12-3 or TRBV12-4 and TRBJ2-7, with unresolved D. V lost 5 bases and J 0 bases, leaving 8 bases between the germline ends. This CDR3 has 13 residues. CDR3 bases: TGTGCCAGCAGTCCCCTCCCCTCCTACGAGCAGTACTTC. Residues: CASSPLPSYEQYF.

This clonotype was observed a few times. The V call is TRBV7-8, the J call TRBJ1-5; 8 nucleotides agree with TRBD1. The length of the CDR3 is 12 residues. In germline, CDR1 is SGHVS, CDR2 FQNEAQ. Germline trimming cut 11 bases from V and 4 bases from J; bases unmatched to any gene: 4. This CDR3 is CAWNRGNQPQHF. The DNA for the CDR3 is TGTGCCTGGAACAGGGGGAATCAGCCCCAGCATTTT. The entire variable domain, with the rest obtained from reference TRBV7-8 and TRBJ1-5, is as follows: GAGVSQSPRYKVAKRGQDVALRCDPISGHVSLFWYQQALGQGPEFLTYFQNEAQLDKSGLPSDRFFAERPEGSVSTLKIQRTQQEDSAVYLCAWNRGNQPQHFGDGTRLSIL.

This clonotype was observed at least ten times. The CDR3 region is CASSQEGRVYEQYF. CDR3 sequence (DNA): TGCGCCAGCAGCCAAGAGGGCAGGGTATACGAGCAGTACTTC. The chain has TRBV4-1 and TRBJ2-7; D is possibly TRBD1 (5 bases). Germline V CDR1 and CDR2: MGHRA, YSYEKL. The CDR3 is 14 amino acids. Trimming shortened V by 0 bases and J by 4 bases, and 10 bases separated the two germline ends.

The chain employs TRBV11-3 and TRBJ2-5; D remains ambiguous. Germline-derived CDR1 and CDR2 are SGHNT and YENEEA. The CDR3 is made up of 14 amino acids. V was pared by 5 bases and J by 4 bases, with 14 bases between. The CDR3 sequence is CASSRTLESETQYF. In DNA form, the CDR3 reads TGTGCCAGCAGCCGTACTTTGGAATCAGAGACCCAGTACTTC.

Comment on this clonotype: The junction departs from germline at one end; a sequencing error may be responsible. The CDR3 sequence: CASSPTGLGDEQYF. DNA for the CDR3: TGCGCCAGCAGCCCCACAGGTTTAGGGGACGAGCAGTACTTC. This chain joins TRBV7-9 and TRBJ2-7, with a weak D call TRBD1 (5 bases). Germline CDR1 reads SEHNR; CDR2 reads FQNEAQ (reference sequence). The CDR3 totals 14 residues.

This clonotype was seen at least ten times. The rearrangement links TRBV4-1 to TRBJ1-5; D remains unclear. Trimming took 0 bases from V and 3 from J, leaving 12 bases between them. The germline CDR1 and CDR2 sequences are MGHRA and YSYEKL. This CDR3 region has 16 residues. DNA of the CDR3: TGCGCCAGCAGCCAAGATTCCCAGTTTCTCAATCAGCCCCAGCATTTT. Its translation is CASSQDSQFLNQPQHF.

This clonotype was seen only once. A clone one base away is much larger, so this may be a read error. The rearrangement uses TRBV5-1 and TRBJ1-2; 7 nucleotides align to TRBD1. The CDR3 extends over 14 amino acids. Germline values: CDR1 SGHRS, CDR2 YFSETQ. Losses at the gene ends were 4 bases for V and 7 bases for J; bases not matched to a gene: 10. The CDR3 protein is CASSVSTGARGYTF. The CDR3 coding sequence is TGCGCCAGCAGCGTAAGCACAGGGGCTCGTGGCTACACCTTC.